This T cell receptor beta chain was profiled in a study of T-cell reconstitution after alpha-beta-depleted transplantation in children. Preparing the TCRbeta library involved the use of unique molecular identifiers. Each CDR3 protein is one row after TCRdb ran MiXCR on the PCR reads. The sample consists of roughly 300,000 distinct CDR3 sequences, 11% of them appearing once. Findings and limits, study-wide: One year post-transplant, T-cell counts and diversity were largely derived from T cells produced anew. Recipient T cells and thymic progenitors that survived gave rise to the high TCRbeta diversity observed at day 60 in some patients. The study reportedly traced alpha-beta T cells about two months after transplant to several hundred expanded graft clones.

This clonotype was recorded many times. Its target is not known. Sequencing used peripheral blood, obtained 180 days after TCRalphabeta/CD19-depleted stem cell transplant. The TCR comes from a male patient under 10 years old who had a stem cell transplant for chronic granulomatous disease, so the T cells may come from the graft donor.

The CDR3 sequence: CASSPVAGFYNEQFF. CDR3 sequence (DNA): TGTGCCAGCAGTCCGGTAGCGGGGTTCTACAATGAGCAGTTCTTC. The chain employs TRBV27 and TRBJ2-1; 8 bases are shared with TRBD2. The V gene's germline CDR1 is MNHEY and CDR2 SMNVEV (reference sequence). The V and J ends lost 5 bases and 3 bases, in that order; junction bases with no gene match: 6. The CDR3 totals 15 residues.